This record looks at one T cell receptor (beta chain) sequence and its context. This sample was taken from a study of T cells after yellow fever vaccination. MiXCR, run by TCRdb on the 5' RACE reads, gives a single entry per CDR3 protein. This table has 300,000 to 450,000 distinct CDR3 sequences, approximately 8% appearing once. Sample: PBMCs, taken about 49 days after the first yellow fever vaccination. The receptor comes from a man younger than 35 who received the YFV17D yellow fever vaccine.

The CDR3 protein is CASSQRQGYNSPLHF. DNA of the CDR3: TGCGCCAGCAGCCAACGACAGGGCTATAATTCACCCCTCCACTTT. The chain combines TRBV4-3 with TRBJ1-6; 7 positions match TRBD1. The CDR3 runs 15 residues. J gave up 3 bases and V 2 bases, and 1 base lay outside the gene matches. Germline assignment: CDR1 LGHNA and CDR2 YSLEER.